This TCR beta chain was captured by sequencing in a study of vaccination and CD4 T cells after COVID-19. With regard to this clonotype: The antigen remains undetermined.

Treatment given: roughly 10-day PBMC culture with coronavirus spike peptide pools or control peptides (ViraFEST assay). One should note that the unexposed donor's CD4+ T cells were collected before the COVID-19 pandemic (2011-2018). ViraFEST used peptide pools to expand antigen-specific T cells and subsequently sequenced their TCRs. Per well, roughly 1.9 million PBMCs were cultured in the presence of approximately 9 IU/ml IL-2 and roughly 10 ug/ml peptide pools. V lost 3 bases and J lost 2, with 8 bases in between. This CDR3 is built from 12 residues. Germline lookup yields CDR1 DFQATT and CDR2 SNEGSKA (reference sequence). The assay that was used to sequence DNA from cultured CD4+ T cells was the Oncomine TCR Beta short-read assay. Genomic DNA was extracted from cultured CD4+ T cells. TCRdb passed the PCR reads through MiXCR, listing each CDR3 protein once. This table has under 11,000 distinct CDR3 sequences, approximately 30% appearing once.

Findings and caveats of the study: Post-vaccination reactive clonotypes (median roughly 37) did not differ significantly from post-infection (approximately 23).

The rearrangement joins TRBV20-1 to TRBJ2-7; D is undetermined. This clonotype was sampled from a human donor in good health. The sequencing input was CD4+ T cells from blood, cultured in vitro. CDR3 DNA: TGCAGTGCTAGTGGGCGAACCTACGAGCAGTACTTC. Amino acid sequence: CSASGRTYEQYF.